This T cell receptor beta chain was observed in a study of blood T cells in healthy people across ages. The germline V and J ends were trimmed by 0 bases and 7 bases, with 19 bases remaining between them. Germline CDR1 and CDR2: DFQATT and SNEGSKA (reference sequence). This CDR3 is 16 amino acids long. PCR was performed a second time for about 6 to 11 cycles using a sample-barcoded 5' primer and a J-beta primer mix. TCRdb re-derived calls from the 5' RACE reads in MiXCR, one entry per CDR3 protein. The table shows 700,000 to 850,000 distinct CDR3 sequences, with about 53% occurring only once. V is TRBV20-1 and J is TRBJ2-1; TRBD1 might be the D (5 bases). This receptor was obtained from an elderly man in good health. Sequenced: blood. CDR3 amino acids: CSARDFGQGNLNEQFF. CDR3 DNA: TGCAGTGCTAGAGATTTTGGTCAGGGAAATCTGAATGAGCAGTTCTTC.